This is a list of T cell receptor beta chains from one sample in a study of regulatory T cells in long-lasting Graves disease. TCRdb reprocessed the multiplex PCR reads with MiXCR, giving one entry per CDR3 protein. This sample has fewer than 550,000 distinct CDR3 sequences, with roughly a fifth found just once. The sample was peripheral blood mononuclear cells (PBMCs), taken when the disease was refractory, from a patient treated with antithyroid drugs. All receptors come from a female donor with Graves disease. Both conserved end residues are part of each CDR3. Each record gives: CDR3 DNA, CDR3 protein, J gene, clone size, D gene, V gene. D genes are given only for firm matches. Size tells how often a clone was seen (once, few, many) or the class of an expanded clone, and some rows leave it out.

cdr3_nt: TGTGCCAGCAGCGTCGGACCGGGACAGGGGGCTTTTGACTATGGCTACACCTTC; cdr3_aa: CASSVGPGQGAFDYGYTF; j_call: TRBJ1-2; clone_size: -; d_call: TRBD1; v_call: TRBV7-6
cdr3_nt: TGTGCCAGCACCGCGGAGGGAGGGGGGTATAATTCACCCCTCCACTTT; cdr3_aa: CASTAEGGGYNSPLHF; j_call: TRBJ1-6; clone_size: -; d_call: -; v_call: TRBV13
cdr3_nt: TGTGCCAGCAGCGTGGACGCCCGCCCCTCCTACGAGCAGTACTTC; cdr3_aa: CASSVDARPSYEQYF; j_call: TRBJ2-7; clone_size: few; d_call: -; v_call: TRBV9
cdr3_nt: TGTGCCAGCAGCGCGGGACAGGGGGCGAAGGGAAACACCATATATTTT; cdr3_aa: CASSAGQGAKGNTIYF; j_call: TRBJ1-3; clone_size: -; d_call: TRBD1; v_call: TRBV9
cdr3_nt: TGTGCCAGTAGCAGGGGGCAAGATAATTCACCCCTCCACTTT; cdr3_aa: CASSRGQDNSPLHF; j_call: TRBJ1-6; clone_size: -; d_call: TRBD1; v_call: TRBV19
cdr3_nt: TGCGCCAGCAGCCTCCAAGGACTAGCGGGGCTATACTACGAGCAGTACTTC; cdr3_aa: CASSLQGLAGLYYEQYF; j_call: TRBJ2-7; clone_size: -; d_call: TRBD2; v_call: TRBV5-1
cdr3_nt: TGTGCCACCTCTGAGGGTAGCAATCAGCCCCAGCATTTT; cdr3_aa: CATSEGSNQPQHF; j_call: TRBJ1-5; clone_size: many; d_call: -; v_call: TRBV24-1
cdr3_nt: TGTGCCAGCAGACAGGGGATTACCAACACCGGGGAGCTGTTTTTT; cdr3_aa: CASRQGITNTGELFF; j_call: TRBJ2-2; clone_size: many; d_call: TRBD1; v_call: TRBV2
cdr3_nt: TGTGCCAGCGGGACAGGGGGTCTTAACTATGGCTACACCTTC; cdr3_aa: CASGTGGLNYGYTF; j_call: TRBJ1-2; clone_size: -; d_call: TRBD1; v_call: TRBV7-9
cdr3_nt: TGTGCCAGCAGCTCACCGTGGACAGGGGAAAACACCGGGGAGCTGTTTTTT; cdr3_aa: CASSSPWTGENTGELFF; j_call: TRBJ2-2; clone_size: once; d_call: TRBD1; v_call: TRBV7-9
cdr3_nt: TGTGCCAGCAGTGGGGACAGGGACGCGGGTCAGCCCCAGCATTTT; cdr3_aa: CASSGDRDAGQPQHF; j_call: TRBJ1-5; clone_size: many; d_call: TRBD1; v_call: TRBV12-3/TRBV12-4
cdr3_nt: TGTGCCAGCAAAAGGACTTACACAGATACGCAGTATTTT; cdr3_aa: CASKRTYTDTQYF; j_call: TRBJ2-3; clone_size: many; d_call: -; v_call: TRBV2
cdr3_nt: TGTGCCAGCAGCCCAATCCGGGACAGGGACGGTGGCTACACCTTC; cdr3_aa: CASSPIRDRDGGYTF; j_call: TRBJ1-2; clone_size: many; d_call: TRBD1; v_call: TRBV11-2
cdr3_nt: TGTGCCAGCAGCCCTCCCGGGACAGTTGTTTGGGAGACCCAGTACTTC; cdr3_aa: CASSPPGTVVWETQYF; j_call: TRBJ2-5; clone_size: -; d_call: TRBD1; v_call: TRBV7-9
cdr3_nt: TGTGCCAGCAGCTTAGCGGCGGGGATAGAAAATCAGCCCCAGCATTTT; cdr3_aa: CASSLAAGIENQPQHF; j_call: TRBJ1-5; clone_size: few; d_call: -; v_call: TRBV7-2
cdr3_nt: TGCGCCAGCAGACGCCAGGGACAGGCCCTTTACAATGAGCAGTTCTTC; cdr3_aa: CASRRQGQALYNEQFF; j_call: TRBJ2-1; clone_size: few; d_call: TRBD1; v_call: TRBV5-1